The clone carrying this T cell receptor (beta chain) was detected ten times or more. Its antigen is still unknown. Regions amplified from RNA transcripts were the TCR beta CDR3 regions. A set of HTBI primers served as the primers for a first-round RT-PCR of the TCR CDR3. TCRdb processed the multiplex PCR reads anew with MiXCR; each CDR3 protein has one entry. The data hold about 400,000 distinct CDR3 sequences, with roughly 15% observed a single time. This specimen belongs to a study of T cells in Graves' hyperthyroidism and ophthalmopathy. Overall study: At initial diagnosis, before any treatment had begun, peripheral blood was obtained. Study results and limitations: Ophthalmopathy, as predicted by the model, came a median roughly 6.3 months after the prediction.

The V gene's germline CDR1 is ENHRY and CDR2 SYGVKD. V was trimmed by 0 bases and J by 1 base, leaving 0 bases between them. The CDR3 spans 13 residues. The sequence was collected from a woman aged 30 to 39 with Graves' ophthalmopathy. The rearrangement links TRBV10-3 to TRBJ2-2; D ambiguous. The sample was blood. CDR3 sequence (DNA): TGTGCCATCAGTGAGTCGAACACCGGGGAGCTGTTTTTT. The encoded protein is CAISESNTGELFF.